This T cell receptor (beta chain) is drawn from a study of shared clonotypes between healthy human individuals. Looking at the study overall: Donor ages ranged 18 to 49 years: a couple of women, a few men.

Details on this clone: The sample holds other DNA sequences that translate to the same CDR3.

The split of CD4+ cells yielded CD45RA+ naive and CD45RA-negative memory subsets. Sequencing was performed with immunoSEQ multiplex PCR; in TCRdb, only in-frame clones are kept and a portion is missing. The data contain more than 2,000,000 clones, 80% to 95% of them singletons. Per the germline V gene, CDR1 is MDHEN and CDR2 is SYDVKM. CDR3 length: 16 amino acids. V dropped 5 bases and J dropped 7; count of bases not matched to a gene: 7. Sample: naive CD4+ T cells from PBMCs. Subset defined: CD45RA+ positively selected. The gene calls are TRBV28 and TRBJ2-1; 14 bases line up with TRBD2. This clonotype was sampled from a man aged 18-30 years in good health. Some clones in this sample may be carry-over from other donors' samples. The DNA of the CDR3 is TGTGCCAGCAGTCCAGGACTAGCGGGAGGATGGAATGAGCAGTTCTTC. This gives the protein CASSPGLAGGWNEQFF.